This T cell receptor (beta chain) was obtained from a study of vaccination and CD4 T cells after COVID-19. About the research overall: With a range of 35 to 161, the median interval from diagnosis to drawing post-COVID samples was 85 to 120 days. From HCoV-229E, HCoV-OC43, HCoV-NL63 and SARS-CoV-2, overlapping spike peptides were used to stimulate the cells. Study conclusions and caveats: Rising from 21 to 38, the median of SARS-CoV-2-reactive clonotypes did not change significantly.

The Oncomine TCR Beta short-read assay sequenced DNA from cultured CD4+ T cells. After culture, CD4+ T cells served as the source for genomic DNA extraction. One entry per CDR3 protein results from TCRdb running MiXCR on the PCR reads. The table has 4,300 or so distinct CDR3 sequences, roughly a quarter seen once. The treatment: roughly 11-day PBMC culture with coronavirus spike peptide pools or control peptides (ViraFEST assay). Of note for this clonotype: Its specificity is unknown.

Germline values: CDR1 WSHSY, CDR2 SAAADI. CDR3 length equals 15 residues. V was clipped by 8 bases and J by 0 bases; unmatched bases: 8. V and J are TRBV10-2 and TRBJ2-3, with 7 bases fitting TRBD2. The source of this sequence is a human donor who had recovered from COVID-19. Material: CD4+ T cells from blood, cultured in vitro. CDR3 in DNA: TGCGCCAGCGTCCCGGGGGGTTATAGCACAGATACGCAGTATTTT. Translating it yields CASVPGGYSTDTQYF.